This TCR beta chain stems from a study of CD8 T cells in ankylosing spondylitis. CDR3 length equals 15 residues. Germline CDR1 reads SGHTA; CDR2 reads FQGNSA. V lost 4 bases to trimming and J lost 10 bases; unmatched junction nucleotides: 6. Regarding this clonotype: Its specificity is unknown.

Study-wide results and caveats: CD8+ disease-linked clones were present at relatively low frequencies in blood.

TCRdb re-called the 5' RACE reads with MiXCR, one entry per CDR3 protein. The data contain about 240,000 distinct CDR3 sequences, approximately 9% of them seen just once; the ten biggest clones take up approximately 7%. This chain joins TRBV7-2 and TRBJ2-1, with TRBD2 matching 14 bases. The receptor comes from a male donor with ankylosing spondylitis or in good health (not recorded which). Specimen: blood, either unsorted or a sorted T cell fraction (not recorded which). CDR3 region: CASSSRTSGGTEQFF. As DNA, the CDR3 is TGTGCCAGCAGCTCCCGGACTAGCGGGGGGACGGAGCAGTTCTTC.